The 29 T cell receptor beta chains below come from one sample, sequenced in a study of shared clonotypes between healthy human individuals. Libraries were prepared by immunoSEQ multiplex PCR; TCRdb keeps only in-frame clonotypes and omits some of them. Here the sample spans approximately 330,000 clones, over 70% being singletons. The specimen sequenced was memory CD4+ T cells sorted from blood. Indicated subset: CD45RA-negative fraction. These receptor sequences come from a man younger than 45 in good health.

V gene TRBV18 combines with J gene TRBJ2-1; TRBD2 matches at 13 bases. CDR3 length: 14 amino acids. CDR1 and CDR2 from the germline V gene are KGHSH and LQKENI. Trimming cost V 6 bases and J 10 bases; bases outside gene matches: 6. DNA of the CDR3: TGTGCCAGCTCGCAAGGACTAGCGGGAGAGGAGCAGTTCTTC. It yields the protein CASSQGLAGEEQFF.

This clone was seen just once. This chain connects TRBV6-6 to TRBJ2-1; 9 bases align to TRBD1. The germline V gene has CDR1 MNHNY and CDR2 SVGAGI (reference sequence). V was clipped by 6 bases and J by 9 bases; unmatched bases: 9. The CDR3 consists of 14 residues. CDR3 sequence: CASRPGQGIGEQFF. CDR3 bases: TGTGCCAGCAGGCCGGGACAGGGTATCGGTGAGCAGTTCTTC.

The chain joins TRBV7-2 to TRBJ1-1; D not resolved. Germline loops: CDR1 SGHTA, CDR2 FQGNSA. The CDR3 has 11 amino acids. Trimming shortened V by 1 base and J by 11 bases, and 8 bases separated the two germline ends. In nucleotides, the CDR3 is TGTGCCAGCAGCTTAGGGTCACGGGCTTTCTTT. Residues: CASSLGSRAFF.

This rearrangement joins TRBV28 to TRBJ1-5; possibly TRBD1 for D (5 bases). Trimming stripped 1 base from V and 3 bases from J, with 19 bases between. There are 18 residues in the CDR3. The germline V gene has CDR1 MDHEN and CDR2 SYDVKM. The CDR3 loop reads CASSLSSVGRVFNQPQHF. CDR3 sequence (DNA): TGTGCCAGCAGTTTATCTTCTGTAGGCAGGGTATTCAATCAGCCCCAGCATTTT.

In the case of this clone: Other DNA sequences in this sample translate to the same CDR3. The V gene is TRBV14, the J gene TRBJ1-1, with D unclear. Trimming removed 0 bases at V and 2 bases at J, with 4 bases between. Germline CDR1 SGHDN, CDR2 FVKESK. The CDR3 is 13 amino acids. CDR3 loop: CASSQDSNTEAFF. The CDR3 nucleotides read TGTGCCAGCAGCCAAGACAGTAACACTGAAGCTTTCTTT. The full variable domain, in which reference TRBV14 and TRBJ1-1 provide the parts outside the CDR3, is EAGVTQFPSHSVIEKGQTVTLRCDPISGHDNLYWYRRVMGKEIKFLLHFVKESKQDESGMPNNRFLAERTGGTYSTLKVQPAELEDSGVYFCASSQDSNTEAFFGQGTRLTVV.

This sequence joins TRBV30 and TRBJ2-7, with D possibly being TRBD2 (6 bases). This CDR3 is 12 amino acids long. The V gene lost 1 base and the J gene lost 5 bases, with 9 bases spanning the gap. The germline V gene encodes CDR1 GTSNPN and CDR2 SVGIG (reference sequence). CDR3 in DNA: TGTGCCTGGAGTGCGGGAGTAAACGAGCAGTACTTC. Protein: CAWSAGVNEQYF.

The chain employs TRBV18 and TRBJ1-1, with a possible D match to TRBD1 (5 bases). Germline assignment: CDR1 KGHSH and CDR2 LQKENI. This CDR3 has 13 residues. Trimming left V 3 bases short and J 4 bases short, with 9 bases between. CDR3 nucleotide sequence: TGTGCCAGCTCACCCTCGGGGGGCACTGAAGCTTTCTTT. This codes for CASSPSGGTEAFF.

V and J are TRBV19 and TRBJ2-1; TRBD2 agrees at 8 bases. From germline, CDR1 is LNHDA and CDR2 SQIVND (reference sequence). This CDR3 contains 12 residues. The ends lost 6 bases at V and 6 bases at J; junction bases unmatched: 1. The CDR3 DNA reads TGTGCCAGTAGCGGGAGGGCCAATGAGCAGTTCTTC. Protein product: CASSGRANEQFF.

The chain employs TRBV5-1 and TRBJ2-6; weak D call: TRBD1 (5 bases). The CDR3 is 16 amino acids. Germline lookup yields CDR1 SGHRS and CDR2 YFSETQ. The V end lost 3 bases, the J end lost 0 bases, and 10 bases lay between the germline ends. The DNA for the CDR3 is TGCGCCAGCAGCTCAGGGTTAAGCTCTGGGGCCAACGTCCTGACTTTC. Translating it yields CASSSGLSSGANVLTF.

There are a few counts of this clone. The rearrangement joins TRBV19 to TRBJ2-1; TRBD2 matches 8 bases. The CDR3 sequence is 15 residues long. Germline values: CDR1 LNHDA, CDR2 SQIVND (reference sequence). V dropped 2 bases and J dropped 7; count of bases not matched to a gene: 7. CDR3 protein: CASSIRAGGLNEQFF. CDR3 DNA sequence: TGTGCCAGTAGTATACGGGCGGGAGGATTGAATGAGCAGTTCTTC.

This clone was seen a handful of times. The gene calls are TRBV5-6 and TRBJ1-1; 7 bases match TRBD1. The V gene end was trimmed by 4 bases and the J gene end by 3 bases; junction bases not matched to a gene: 6. Germline assignment: CDR1 SGHDT and CDR2 YYEEEE. The CDR3 sequence is 14 residues long. The CDR3 DNA reads TGTGCCAGCAGCCAAGACAGGGCGGACACTGAAGCTTTCTTT. Amino acids: CASSQDRADTEAFF.

CDR3: CASSLIQGEEGYTF. The CDR3 DNA reads as TGCGCCAGCAGCTTAATACAGGGTGAAGAGGGCTACACCTTC. The V call is TRBV5-1, the J call TRBJ1-2; maybe TRBD1 (6 bases). Trimming shortened V by 2 bases and J by 8 bases, and 16 bases separated the two germline ends. This CDR3 contains 14 residues. Germline V gene data show CDR1 as SGHRS and CDR2 as YFSETQ.

This sequence joins TRBV7-9 and TRBJ1-4; a possible D gene is TRBD1 (6 bases). Between the trimmed V and J ends, which lost 5 bases and 2 bases, there was a span of 12 bases. This CDR3 spans 15 amino acids. Germline CDR1 SEHNR, CDR2 FQNEAQ (reference sequence). The CDR3: CASSPRGATNEKLFF. CDR3 bases: TGTGCCAGCAGCCCCCGGGGGGCGACTAATGAAAAACTGTTTTTT.

J is TRBJ1-2 and V is TRBV11-2; D is ambiguous. V gave up 5 bases and J gave up 4 bases, with 11 bases separating them. Germline V gene lookup returns CDR1 SGHAT and CDR2 FQNNGV. This CDR3 has 13 amino acids. CDR3 residues: CASSREFGYGYTF. CDR3 coding DNA: TGTGCCAGCAGCCGGGAGTTCGGCTATGGCTACACCTTC. Using reference TRBV11-2 and TRBJ1-2 for the parts outside the CDR3, the full variable domain is EAGVAQSPRYKIIEKRQSVAFWCNPISGHATLYWYQQILGQGPKLLIQFQNNGVVDDSQLPKDRFSAERLKGVDSTLKIQPAKLEDSAVYLCASSREFGYGYTFGSGTRLTVV.

The V and J genes are TRBV28 and TRBJ1-1, with a tentative D call TRBD1 (6 bases). Germline V gene sequence: CDR1 MDHEN, CDR2 SYDVKM. Trimming took 5 bases from V and 3 from J, leaving 10 bases between them. CDR3 length: 13 amino acids. CDR3 DNA sequence: TGTGCCAGCAGTGACAGGTCGGACACTGAAGCTTTCTTT. It translates to CASSDRSDTEAFF.

In its sample, this clone was seen once. The chain has TRBV7-3 and TRBJ2-2; D ambiguous. Per germline, CDR1 SGHTA and CDR2 FQGTGA. The V and J ends lost 5 bases and 4 bases respectively, with 11 bases between them. This CDR3 has 14 residues. In DNA, the CDR3 is TGTGCCAGCAGCAGATACCACGGCACCGGGGAGCTGTTTTTT. It encodes CASSRYHGTGELFF.

The chain employs TRBV5-5 and TRBJ2-7; 13 bases line up with TRBD2. Germline CDR1 and CDR2: SGHKS and YYEKEE (reference sequence). The CDR3 extends over 16 amino acids. The junction had 10 bases not matched to a gene; V was cut back by 4 bases and J by 6 bases. CDR3: CASSQEVGTSGTEQYF. The CDR3 coding sequence is TGTGCCAGCAGCCAAGAGGTTGGGACTAGCGGGACCGAGCAGTACTTC.

A remark on this clone: Additional DNA sequences in this sample encode the identical CDR3. The chain has TRBV9 and TRBJ2-5, with TRBD2 matching 7 bases. Trimming took 0 bases from V and 4 from J; bases not matched to a gene: 3. In germline, CDR1 is SGDLS, CDR2 YYNGEE. CDR3 length equals 14 residues. The chain's CDR3 is CASSVDPGGETQYF. CDR3 DNA sequence: TGTGCCAGCAGCGTAGACCCGGGAGGAGAGACCCAGTACTTC.

This chain connects TRBV10-2 to TRBJ2-5; perhaps TRBD2 as D (6 bases). The CDR3 consists of 14 residues. Germline V CDR1 and CDR2: WSHSY, SAAADI. V lost 3 bases and J lost 7, with 15 bases in between. CDR3 sequence: CASSESSGEGTQYF. CDR3 nucleotide sequence: TGCGCCAGCAGTGAAAGTAGCGGCGAGGGGACCCAGTACTTC.

By share of the sample, this clone is medium-sized. V usage is TRBV7-3 and J usage is TRBJ2-5, with D hard to call. The CDR3 spans 11 residues. Germline V gene sequence: CDR1 SGHTA, CDR2 FQGTGA. V was shortened by 3 bases and J by 9 bases, with 8 bases between the two germline ends. This CDR3 is CASSFPPAQYF. CDR3 nucleotide sequence: TGTGCCAGCAGCTTCCCCCCAGCCCAGTACTTC.

The chain has TRBV29-1 and TRBJ2-1; 9 bases map to TRBD2. In germline, CDR1 is SQVTM, CDR2 ANQGSEA. V was pared by 3 bases and J by 5 bases, with 8 bases of the junction left unmatched. CDR3 length: 15 residues. The CDR3 is CSVDTLSGRNNEQFF. CDR3 coding DNA: TGCAGCGTTGATACTCTTAGCGGGAGAAACAATGAGCAGTTCTTC.

This chain's CDR3 is CASSLLDWRTTEAFF. CDR3 DNA: TGTGCCAGCAGCCTTTTGGACTGGAGGACCACTGAAGCTTTCTTT. The chain is built from TRBV16 and TRBJ1-1; no clear D. The CDR3 is made up of 15 amino acids. Trimming removed 4 bases at V and 4 bases at J, with 16 bases between. Looked up from germline, CDR1 is KGHSY and CDR2 is FQNENV. The full variable domain, rest sourced from reference TRBV16 and TRBJ1-1, is GEEVAQTPKHLVRGEGQKAKLYCAPIKGHSYVFWYQQVLKNEFKFLISFQNENVFDETGMPKERFSAKCLPNSPCSLEIQATKLEDSAVYFCASSLLDWRTTEAFFGQGTRLTVV.

As regards this clone: The sample carries other DNA sequences with the same CDR3. The V and J genes are TRBV5-1 and TRBJ2-3, with D hard to call. From germline, CDR1 is SGHRS and CDR2 YFSETQ. V was cut by 0 bases and J by 0 bases, with 8 bases left in between. The CDR3 totals 15 residues. The DNA for the CDR3 is TGCGCCAGCAGCTTGGATGGAACGAGCACAGATACGCAGTATTTT. Its protein product is CASSLDGTSTDTQYF.

A word on this clone: A far larger clone is just one base off, so this is likely a read error. CDR3 amino acids: CASSLDFELRGETRYF. CDR3 sequence (DNA): TGCGCCAGCAGCTTGGACTTCGAGCTCCGGGGAGAGACCCGGTACTTC. The chain employs TRBV5-1 and TRBJ2-5; possibly TRBD2 for D (5 bases). This CDR3 has 16 amino acids. Per germline, CDR1 SGHRS and CDR2 YFSETQ.

This chain joins TRBV7-2 and TRBJ2-7; D may be TRBD1 or TRBD2 (6 bases each). With 2 bases removed from V and 6 bases from J, the gap between germline ends came to 11 bases. CDR1 is SGHTA, CDR2 FQGNSA, per germline. The CDR3 is made up of 13 amino acids. CDR3 bases: TGTGCCAGCAGCTTAAATGGGGGGCGCGAGCAGTACTTC. This sequence encodes CASSLNGGREQYF.

This rearrangement joins TRBV5-6 to TRBJ2-5; D is unclear. Per germline, CDR1 SGHDT and CDR2 YYEEEE. Trimming left V 1 base short and J 0 bases short, with 4 bases between. CDR3 size: 13 residues. This CDR3 is CASSLWYQETQYF. CDR3 bases: TGTGCCAGCAGCTTGTGGTACCAAGAGACCCAGTACTTC.

The chain uses TRBV11-2 and TRBJ2-2, with D perhaps matching TRBD2 (6 bases). The CDR3 totals 16 residues. CDR1 is SGHAT and CDR2 is FQNNGV in the germline V gene. Trimming pared 3 bases from V and 3 bases from J, leaving 14 bases between. DNA for the CDR3: TGTGCCAGCAGCTTGGAGGGCAGGGCATACACCGGGGAGCTGTTTTTT. Translating it yields CASSLEGRAYTGELFF.

This chain links TRBV7-9 with TRBJ1-3; perhaps TRBD1 as D (5 bases). Germline V gene sequence: CDR1 SEHNR, CDR2 FQNEAQ (reference sequence). V was shortened by 5 bases and J by 3 bases, with 11 bases between the two germline ends. This CDR3 is 14 amino acids long. The CDR3 is CASSRTGFGNTIYF. The CDR3, as DNA: TGTGCCAGCAGCAGAACAGGTTTTGGAAACACCATATATTTT.

This clone has just one count. J is TRBJ2-7 and V is TRBV19, with D possibly matching TRBD2 (6 bases). Trimming left V 5 bases short and J 2 bases short, with 10 bases between. The CDR3 totals 13 residues. Germline V gene lookup returns CDR1 LNHDA and CDR2 SQIVND (reference sequence). CDR3 bases: TGTGCCAGTAGTTTGGAGGGTGCCTACGAGCAGTACTTC. Translating gives CASSLEGAYEQYF.